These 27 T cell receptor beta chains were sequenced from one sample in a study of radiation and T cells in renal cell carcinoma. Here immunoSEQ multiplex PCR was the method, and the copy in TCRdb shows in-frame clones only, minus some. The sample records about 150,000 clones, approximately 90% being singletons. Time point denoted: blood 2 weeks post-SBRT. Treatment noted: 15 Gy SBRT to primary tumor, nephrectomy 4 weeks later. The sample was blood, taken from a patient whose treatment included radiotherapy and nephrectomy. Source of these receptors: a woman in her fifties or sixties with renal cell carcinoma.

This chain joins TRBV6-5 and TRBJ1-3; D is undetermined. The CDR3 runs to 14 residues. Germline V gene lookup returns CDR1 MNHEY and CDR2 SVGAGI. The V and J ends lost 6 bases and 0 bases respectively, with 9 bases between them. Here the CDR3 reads CASRQDNSGNTIYF. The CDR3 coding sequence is TGTGCCAGCAGGCAGGATAACTCTGGAAACACCATATATTTT.

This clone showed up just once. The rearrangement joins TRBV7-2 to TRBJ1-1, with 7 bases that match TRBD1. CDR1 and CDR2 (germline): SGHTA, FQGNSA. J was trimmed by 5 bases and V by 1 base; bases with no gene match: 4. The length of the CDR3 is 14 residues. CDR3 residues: CASSLVQGRTEAFF. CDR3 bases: TGTGCCAGCAGCTTAGTACAGGGGAGGACTGAAGCTTTCTTT.

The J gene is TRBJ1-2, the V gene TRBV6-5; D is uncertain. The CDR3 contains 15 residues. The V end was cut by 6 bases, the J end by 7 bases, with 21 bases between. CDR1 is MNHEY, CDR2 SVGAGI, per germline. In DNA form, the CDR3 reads TGTGCCAGCAGGCACGGCGGGCTGGCGGGAGGTGGCTACACCTTC. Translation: CASRHGGLAGGGYTF.

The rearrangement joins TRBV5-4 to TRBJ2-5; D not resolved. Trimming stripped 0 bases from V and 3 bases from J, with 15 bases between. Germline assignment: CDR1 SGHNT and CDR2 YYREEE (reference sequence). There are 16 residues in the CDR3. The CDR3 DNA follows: TGTGCCAGCAGCTTGGATAGGGTGATAGGTAAAGAGACCCAGTACTTC. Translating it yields CASSLDRVIGKETQYF.

The CDR3 protein is CASSLEQGRYQETQYF. The CDR3 nucleotides are TGTGCCAGCAGCTTAGAGCAGGGGAGGTACCAAGAGACCCAGTACTTC. The V gene is TRBV7-9, the J gene TRBJ2-5; D tentatively fits TRBD1 or TRBD2 (6 bases each). Germline lookup yields CDR1 SEHNR and CDR2 FQNEAQ (reference sequence). CDR3 length: 16 amino acids. V was cut by 1 base and J by 0 bases, with 12 bases left in between.

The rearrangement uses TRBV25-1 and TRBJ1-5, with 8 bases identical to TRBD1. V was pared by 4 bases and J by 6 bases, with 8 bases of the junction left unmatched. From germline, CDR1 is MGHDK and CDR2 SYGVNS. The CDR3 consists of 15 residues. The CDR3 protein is CASSATGGGGQPQHF. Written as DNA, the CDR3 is TGTGCCAGCAGTGCCACAGGGGGAGGGGGTCAGCCCCAGCATTTT.

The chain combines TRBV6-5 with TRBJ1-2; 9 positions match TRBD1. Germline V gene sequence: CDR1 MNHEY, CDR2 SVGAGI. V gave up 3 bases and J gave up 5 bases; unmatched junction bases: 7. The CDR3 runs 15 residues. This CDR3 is CASSYKGQGIYGYTF. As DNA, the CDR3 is TGTGCCAGCAGTTATAAGGGACAGGGAATATATGGCTACACCTTC.

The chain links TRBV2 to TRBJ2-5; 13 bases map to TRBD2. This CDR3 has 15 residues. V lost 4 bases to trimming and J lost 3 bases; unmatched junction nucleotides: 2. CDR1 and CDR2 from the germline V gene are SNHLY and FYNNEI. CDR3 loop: CASSVGLAGEETQYF. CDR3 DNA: TGTGCCAGCAGTGTAGGACTAGCGGGGGAAGAGACCCAGTACTTC.

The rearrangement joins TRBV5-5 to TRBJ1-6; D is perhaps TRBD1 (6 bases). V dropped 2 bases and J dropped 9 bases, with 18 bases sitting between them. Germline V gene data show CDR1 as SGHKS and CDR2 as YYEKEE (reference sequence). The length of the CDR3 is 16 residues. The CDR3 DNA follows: TGTGCCAGCAGCTTTTCGATGGGGGGCGCGGGTTCACCCCTCCACTTT. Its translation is CASSFSMGGAGSPLHF.

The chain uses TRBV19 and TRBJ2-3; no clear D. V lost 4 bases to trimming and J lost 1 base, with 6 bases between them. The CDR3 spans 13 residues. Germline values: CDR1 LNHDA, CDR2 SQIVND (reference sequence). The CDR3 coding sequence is TGTGCCAGTAGTAGTCCTGGCACAGATACGCAGTATTTT. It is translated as CASSSPGTDTQYF.

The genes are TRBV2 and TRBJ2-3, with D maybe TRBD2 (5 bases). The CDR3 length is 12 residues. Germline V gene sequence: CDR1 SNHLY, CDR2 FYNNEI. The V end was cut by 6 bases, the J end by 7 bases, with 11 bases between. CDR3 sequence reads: CASRESGNTQYF. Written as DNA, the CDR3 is TGTGCCAGCAGGGAGAGCGGAAATACGCAGTATTTT.

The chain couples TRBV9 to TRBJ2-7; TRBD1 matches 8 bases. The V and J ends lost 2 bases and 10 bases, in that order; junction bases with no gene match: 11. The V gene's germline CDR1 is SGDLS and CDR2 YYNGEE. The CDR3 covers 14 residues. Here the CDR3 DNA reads TGTGCCAGCAGCGTTGAGACAGGGGCATCGTCTCAGTACTTC. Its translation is CASSVETGASSQYF.

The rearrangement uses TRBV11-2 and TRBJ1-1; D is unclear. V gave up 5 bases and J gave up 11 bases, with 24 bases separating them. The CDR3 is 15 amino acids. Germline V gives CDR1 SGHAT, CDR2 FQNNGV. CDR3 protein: CASSTNQLKEGGAFF. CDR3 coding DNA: TGTGCCAGCAGCACTAATCAACTAAAGGAGGGAGGGGCTTTCTTT.

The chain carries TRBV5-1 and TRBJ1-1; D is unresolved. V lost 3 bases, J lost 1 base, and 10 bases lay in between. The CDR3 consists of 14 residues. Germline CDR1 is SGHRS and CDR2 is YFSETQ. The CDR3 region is CASSSVTQNTEAFF. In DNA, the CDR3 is TGCGCCAGCAGCTCAGTCACCCAGAACACTGAAGCTTTCTTT.

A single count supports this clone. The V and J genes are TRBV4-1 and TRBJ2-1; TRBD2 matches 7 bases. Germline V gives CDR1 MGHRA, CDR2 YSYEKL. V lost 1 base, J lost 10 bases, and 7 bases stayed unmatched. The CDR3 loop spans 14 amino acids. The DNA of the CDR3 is TGCGCCAGCAGCCAAGCGGCAGCGGGGATCGAGCAGTTCTTC. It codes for CASSQAAAGIEQFF.

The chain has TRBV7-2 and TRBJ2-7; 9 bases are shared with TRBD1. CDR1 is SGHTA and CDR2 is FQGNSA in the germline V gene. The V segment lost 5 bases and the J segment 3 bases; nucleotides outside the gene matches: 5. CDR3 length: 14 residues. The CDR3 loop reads CASSRDRGDYEQYF. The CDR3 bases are TGTGCCAGCAGCCGCGACAGGGGGGACTACGAGCAGTACTTC.

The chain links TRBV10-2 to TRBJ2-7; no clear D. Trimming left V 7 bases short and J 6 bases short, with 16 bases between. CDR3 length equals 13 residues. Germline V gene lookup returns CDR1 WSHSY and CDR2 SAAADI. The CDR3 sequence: CASNVGWASEQYF. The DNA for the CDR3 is TGCGCCAGCAATGTAGGTTGGGCCTCCGAGCAGTACTTC.

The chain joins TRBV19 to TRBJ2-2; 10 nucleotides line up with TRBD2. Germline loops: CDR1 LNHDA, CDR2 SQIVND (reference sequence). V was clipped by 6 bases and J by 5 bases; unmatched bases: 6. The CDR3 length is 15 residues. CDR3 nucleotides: TGTGCCAGTAGCGAGGGACTAGCGTATACCGGGGAGCTGTTTTTT. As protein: CASSEGLAYTGELFF.

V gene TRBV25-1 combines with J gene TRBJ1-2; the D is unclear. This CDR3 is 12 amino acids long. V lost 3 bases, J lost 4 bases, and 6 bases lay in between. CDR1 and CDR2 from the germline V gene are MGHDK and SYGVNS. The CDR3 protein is CASSDYRYGYTF. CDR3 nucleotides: TGTGCCAGCAGTGACTATCGCTATGGCTACACCTTC.

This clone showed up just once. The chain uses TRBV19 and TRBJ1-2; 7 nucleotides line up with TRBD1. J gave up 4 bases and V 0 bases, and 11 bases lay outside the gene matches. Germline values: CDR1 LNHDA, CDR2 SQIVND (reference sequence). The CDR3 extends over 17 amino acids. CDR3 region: CASSIDREQGILYGYTF. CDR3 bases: TGTGCCAGTAGTATAGATCGAGAACAGGGGATCCTCTATGGCTACACCTTC.

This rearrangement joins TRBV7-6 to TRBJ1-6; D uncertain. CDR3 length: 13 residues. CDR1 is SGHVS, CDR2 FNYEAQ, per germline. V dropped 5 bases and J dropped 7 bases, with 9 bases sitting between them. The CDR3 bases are TGTGCCAGCAGCCAAGATGTGAATTCACCCCTCCACTTT. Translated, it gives CASSQDVNSPLHF.

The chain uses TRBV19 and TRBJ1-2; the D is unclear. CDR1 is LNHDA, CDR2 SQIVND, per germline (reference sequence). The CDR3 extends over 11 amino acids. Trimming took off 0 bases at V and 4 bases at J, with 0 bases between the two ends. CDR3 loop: CASSIDYGYTF. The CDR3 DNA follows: TGTGCCAGTAGTATAGACTATGGCTACACCTTC.

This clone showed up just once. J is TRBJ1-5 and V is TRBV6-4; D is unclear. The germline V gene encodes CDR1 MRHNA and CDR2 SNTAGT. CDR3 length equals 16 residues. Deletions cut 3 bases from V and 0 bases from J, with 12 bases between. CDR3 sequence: CASSENGGDSNQPQHF. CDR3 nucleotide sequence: TGTGCCAGCAGTGAAAACGGAGGAGATAGCAATCAGCCCCAGCATTTT.

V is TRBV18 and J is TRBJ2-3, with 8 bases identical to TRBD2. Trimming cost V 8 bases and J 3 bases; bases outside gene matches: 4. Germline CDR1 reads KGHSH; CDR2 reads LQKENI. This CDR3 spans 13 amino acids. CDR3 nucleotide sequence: TGTGCCAGCCTAACGGGAGGGACAGATACGCAGTATTTT. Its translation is CASLTGGTDTQYF.

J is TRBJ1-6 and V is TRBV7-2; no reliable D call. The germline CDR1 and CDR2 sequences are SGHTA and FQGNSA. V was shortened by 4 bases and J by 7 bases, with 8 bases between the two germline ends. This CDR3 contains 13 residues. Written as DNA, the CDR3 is TGTGCCAGCAGCTCCCTGGGGAATTCACCCCTCCACTTT. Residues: CASSSLGNSPLHF.

For the CDR3, the DNA is TGTGCCAGCAGCCAAGGAGCGGCCCATCCCCAAGATACGCAGTATTTT. Translating it yields CASSQGAAHPQDTQYF. The chain combines TRBV4-2 with TRBJ2-3, with D maybe TRBD2 (5 bases). CDR1 is LGHNA, CDR2 YNFKEQ, per germline. V lost 1 base, J lost 5 bases, and 16 bases lay in between. The CDR3 sequence is 16 residues long.

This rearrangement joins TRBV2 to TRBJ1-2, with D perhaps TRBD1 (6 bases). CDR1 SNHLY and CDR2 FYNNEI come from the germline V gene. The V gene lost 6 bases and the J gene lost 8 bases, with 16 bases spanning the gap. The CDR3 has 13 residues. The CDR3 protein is CASSPTGRPGYTF. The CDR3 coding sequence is TGTGCCAGCAGCCCCACAGGGCGCCCGGGCTACACCTTC.